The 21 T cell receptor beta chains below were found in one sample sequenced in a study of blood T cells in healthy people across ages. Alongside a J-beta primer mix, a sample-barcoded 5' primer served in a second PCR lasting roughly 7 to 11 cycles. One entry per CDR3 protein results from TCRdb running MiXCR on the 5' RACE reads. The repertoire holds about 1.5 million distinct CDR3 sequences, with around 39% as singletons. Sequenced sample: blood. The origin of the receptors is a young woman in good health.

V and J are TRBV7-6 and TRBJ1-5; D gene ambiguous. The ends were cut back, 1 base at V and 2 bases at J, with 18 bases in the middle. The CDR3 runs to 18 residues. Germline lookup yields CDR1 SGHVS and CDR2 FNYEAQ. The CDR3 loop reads CASSLGVGNPTRNQPQHF. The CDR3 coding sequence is TGTGCCAGCAGCTTAGGGGTCGGCAACCCCACACGCAATCAGCCCCAGCATTTT. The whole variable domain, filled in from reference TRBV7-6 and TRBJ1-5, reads GAGVSQSPRYKVTKRGQDVALRCDPISGHVSLYWYRQALGQGPEFLTYFNYEAQQDKSGLPNDRFSAERPEGSISTLTIQRTEQRDSAMYRCASSLGVGNPTRNQPQHFGDGTRLSIL.

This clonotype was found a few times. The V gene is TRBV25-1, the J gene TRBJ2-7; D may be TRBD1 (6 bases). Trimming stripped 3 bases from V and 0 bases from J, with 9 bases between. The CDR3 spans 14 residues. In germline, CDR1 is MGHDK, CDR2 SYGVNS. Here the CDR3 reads CASSDLGASYEQYF. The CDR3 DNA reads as TGTGCCAGCAGTGATTTGGGGGCCTCCTACGAGCAGTACTTC.

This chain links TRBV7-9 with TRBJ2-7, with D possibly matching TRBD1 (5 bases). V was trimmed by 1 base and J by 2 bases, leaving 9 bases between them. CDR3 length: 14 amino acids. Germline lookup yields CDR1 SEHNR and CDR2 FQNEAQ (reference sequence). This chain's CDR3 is CASSLGTNTYEQYF. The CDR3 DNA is TGTGCCAGCAGCTTAGGGACAAATACCTACGAGCAGTACTTC.

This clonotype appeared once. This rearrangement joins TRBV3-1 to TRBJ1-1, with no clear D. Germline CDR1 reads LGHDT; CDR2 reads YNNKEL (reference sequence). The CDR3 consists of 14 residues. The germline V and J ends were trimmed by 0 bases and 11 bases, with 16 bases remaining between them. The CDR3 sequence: CASSQDTGSRSAFF. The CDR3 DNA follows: TGTGCCAGCAGCCAAGACACGGGGAGCCGGAGCGCTTTCTTT.

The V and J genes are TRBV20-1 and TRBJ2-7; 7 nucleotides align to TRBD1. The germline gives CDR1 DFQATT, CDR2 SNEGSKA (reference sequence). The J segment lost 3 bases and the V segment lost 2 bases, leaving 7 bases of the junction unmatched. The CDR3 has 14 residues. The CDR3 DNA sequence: TGCAGTGCTAGATCGAGGGACAGATACTACGAGCAGTACTTC. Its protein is CSARSRDRYYEQYF.

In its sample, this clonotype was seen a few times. This CDR3 reads CASSRTGSVYEQYF. The CDR3 region has the DNA TGTGCCAGCAGTCGGACAGGATCTGTTTACGAGCAGTACTTC. The V and J genes are TRBV6-2 or TRBV6-3 and TRBJ2-5, with TRBD1 identical over 7 bases. The J call may be incorrect, as the DNA end agrees better with TRBJ2-7. The CDR3 covers 14 residues. The germline CDR1 and CDR2 sequences are MNHEY and SVGEGT.

This chain's CDR3 is CSASSDYNEQFF. CDR3 nucleotides: TGCAGTGCTAGTTCTGACTACAATGAGCAGTTCTTC. The rearrangement uses TRBV20-1 and TRBJ2-1; no clear D. This CDR3 has 12 residues. Trimming took off 3 bases at V and 3 bases at J, with 6 bases between the two ends. CDR1 is DFQATT, CDR2 SNEGSKA, per germline (reference sequence).

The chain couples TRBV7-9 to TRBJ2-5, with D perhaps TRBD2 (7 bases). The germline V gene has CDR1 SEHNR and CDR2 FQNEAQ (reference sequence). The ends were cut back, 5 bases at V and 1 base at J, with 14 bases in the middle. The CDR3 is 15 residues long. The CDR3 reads CASSPGAGVQETQYF. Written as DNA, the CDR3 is TGTGCCAGCAGCCCGGGGGCGGGGGTCCAAGAGACCCAGTACTTC.

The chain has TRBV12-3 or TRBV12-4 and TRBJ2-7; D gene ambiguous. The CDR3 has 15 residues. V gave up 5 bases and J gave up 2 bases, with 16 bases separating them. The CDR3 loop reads CASSPRPTETYEQYF. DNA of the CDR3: TGTGCCAGCAGTCCCCGGCCGACGGAGACCTACGAGCAGTACTTC.

In DNA, the CDR3 is TGTGCCAGGCCCCGACAGATCGAGCAGTACTTC. Translating it yields CARPRQIEQYF. The rearrangement joins TRBV6-8 to TRBJ2-7; D might be TRBD1 (5 bases). Between the trimmed V and J ends, which lost 9 bases and 6 bases, there was a span of 12 bases. The CDR3 loop spans 11 amino acids. CDR1 and CDR2 from the germline V gene are MNHGY and SAAAGT.

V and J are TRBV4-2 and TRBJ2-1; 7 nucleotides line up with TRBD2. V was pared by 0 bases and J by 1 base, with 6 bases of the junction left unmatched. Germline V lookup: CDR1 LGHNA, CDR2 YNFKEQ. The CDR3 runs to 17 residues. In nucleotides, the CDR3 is TGTGCCAGCAGCCAAGATTGGGGGGGAACGTCCTACAATGAGCAGTTCTTC. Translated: CASSQDWGGTSYNEQFF.

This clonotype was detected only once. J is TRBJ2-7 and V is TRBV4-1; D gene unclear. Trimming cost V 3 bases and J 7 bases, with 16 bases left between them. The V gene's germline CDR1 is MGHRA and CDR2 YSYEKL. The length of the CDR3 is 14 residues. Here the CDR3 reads CASSQVNMAREQYF. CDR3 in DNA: TGCGCCAGCAGCCAGGTCAACATGGCGAGGGAGCAGTACTTC.

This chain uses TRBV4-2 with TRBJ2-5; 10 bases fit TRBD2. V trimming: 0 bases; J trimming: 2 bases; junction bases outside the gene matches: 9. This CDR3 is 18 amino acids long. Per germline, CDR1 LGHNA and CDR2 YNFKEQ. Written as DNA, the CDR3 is TGTGCCAGCAGCCAAGAGGGTAGCGGGAGGTACCTTCAAGAGACCCAGTACTTC. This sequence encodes CASSQEGSGRYLQETQYF.

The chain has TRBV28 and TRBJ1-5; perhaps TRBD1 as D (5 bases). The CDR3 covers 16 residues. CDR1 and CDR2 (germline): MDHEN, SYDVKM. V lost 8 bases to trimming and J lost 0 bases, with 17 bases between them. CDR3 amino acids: CASSSGGVNSNQPQHF. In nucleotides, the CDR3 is TGTGCCAGCTCCTCGGGAGGGGTGAATAGCAATCAGCCCCAGCATTTT.

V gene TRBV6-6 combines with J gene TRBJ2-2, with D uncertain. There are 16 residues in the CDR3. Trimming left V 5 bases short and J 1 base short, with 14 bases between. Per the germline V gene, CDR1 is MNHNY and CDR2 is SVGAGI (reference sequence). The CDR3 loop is CASSPFLLQNTGELFF. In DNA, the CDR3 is TGTGCCAGCAGTCCGTTTTTGCTCCAGAACACCGGGGAGCTGTTTTTT.

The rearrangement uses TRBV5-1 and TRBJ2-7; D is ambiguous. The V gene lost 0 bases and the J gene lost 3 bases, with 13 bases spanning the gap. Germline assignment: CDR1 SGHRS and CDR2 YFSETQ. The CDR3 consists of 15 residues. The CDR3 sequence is CASSLGSFPYYEQYF. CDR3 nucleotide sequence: TGCGCCAGCAGCTTGGGTAGCTTTCCGTACTACGAGCAGTACTTC.

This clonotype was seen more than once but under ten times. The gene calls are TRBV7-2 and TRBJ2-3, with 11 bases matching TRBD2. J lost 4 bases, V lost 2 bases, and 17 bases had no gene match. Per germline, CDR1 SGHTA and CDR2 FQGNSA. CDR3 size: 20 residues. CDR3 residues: CASSLKHFTMTSGAADTQYF. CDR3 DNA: TGTGCCAGCAGCTTAAAACACTTCACCATGACTAGCGGGGCGGCAGATACGCAGTATTTT.

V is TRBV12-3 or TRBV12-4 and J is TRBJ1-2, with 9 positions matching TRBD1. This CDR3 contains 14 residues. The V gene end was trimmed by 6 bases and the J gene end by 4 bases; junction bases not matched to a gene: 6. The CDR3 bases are TGTGCCAGCAGCCGACAGGGGGGGAGCTATGGCTACACCTTC. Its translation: CASSRQGGSYGYTF.

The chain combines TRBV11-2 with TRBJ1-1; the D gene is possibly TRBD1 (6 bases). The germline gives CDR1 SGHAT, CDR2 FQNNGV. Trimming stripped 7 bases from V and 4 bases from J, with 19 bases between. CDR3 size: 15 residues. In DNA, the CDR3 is TGTGCCAGCACCACGGGGGCAGGGATGGGCACTGAAGCTTTCTTT. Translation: CASTTGAGMGTEAFF. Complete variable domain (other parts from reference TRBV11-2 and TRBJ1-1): EAGVAQSPRYKIIEKRQSVAFWCNPISGHATLYWYQQILGQGPKLLIQFQNNGVVDDSQLPKDRFSAERLKGVDSTLKIQPAKLEDSAVYLCASTTGAGMGTEAFFGQGTRLTVV.

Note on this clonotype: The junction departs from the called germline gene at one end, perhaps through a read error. CDR3 residues: CASSLHGGPYEQYF. CDR3 sequence (DNA): TGTGCCAGCAGTTTGCACGGCGGCCCCTATGAGCAGTACTTC. The chain is built from TRBV27 and TRBJ2-7; unclear D gene. CDR3 length: 14 residues. Per the germline V gene, CDR1 is MNHEY and CDR2 is SMNVEV (reference sequence).

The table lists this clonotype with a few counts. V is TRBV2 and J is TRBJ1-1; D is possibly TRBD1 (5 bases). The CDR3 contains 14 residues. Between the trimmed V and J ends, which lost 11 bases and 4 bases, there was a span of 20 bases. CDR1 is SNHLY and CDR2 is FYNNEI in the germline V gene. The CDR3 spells CAGRRGELSTEAFF. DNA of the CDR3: TGTGCCGGAAGACGGGGGGAGTTGAGCACTGAAGCTTTCTTT. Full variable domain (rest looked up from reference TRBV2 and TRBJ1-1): EPEVTQTPSHQVTQMGQEVILRCVPISNHLYFYWYRQILGQKVEFLVSFYNNEISEKSEIFDDQFSVERPDGSNFTLKIRSTKLEDSAMYFCAGRRGELSTEAFFGQGTRLTVV.